The sample holds many counts of the clone carrying this T cell receptor beta chain. Its antigen is unidentified. Other nucleotide sequences from this sample produce the same CDR3. As processed by the authors: Sequence data from immunoSEQ were junction-only and lacked quality scores; consequently, filtering differed. Libraries were prepared by immunoSEQ multiplex PCR; TCRdb keeps only in-frame clonotypes and omits some of them. The DNA gave D and trimming, while V, J and clone size come from that table. Here the sample spans approximately 980,000 clones, approximately 76% being singletons. The sample originates from a study of shared clonotypes between healthy human individuals. Findings and limits, study-wide: An expected dependence of interdonor clonotype sharing on sequencing depth was noted.

Everyone who donated was a Caucasian adult who lived in Nashville, Tennessee. Subsets obtained from CD4+ cells comprised CD45RA+ naive and CD45RA-negative memory cells. Germline V gene sequence: CDR1 SGHTA, CDR2 FQGNSA. V lost 4 bases and J lost 0, with 4 bases in between. There are 13 residues in the CDR3. The sequencing sample was made of memory CD4+ T cells sorted from blood. Subset indicated: CD45RA-negative fraction. This chain joins TRBV7-2 and TRBJ1-5, with unresolved D. This clonotype was sampled from a young man in good health. DNA for the CDR3: TGTGCCAGCAGCTCCTCTAGCAATCAGCCCCAGCATTTT. Translation: CASSSSSNQPQHF.